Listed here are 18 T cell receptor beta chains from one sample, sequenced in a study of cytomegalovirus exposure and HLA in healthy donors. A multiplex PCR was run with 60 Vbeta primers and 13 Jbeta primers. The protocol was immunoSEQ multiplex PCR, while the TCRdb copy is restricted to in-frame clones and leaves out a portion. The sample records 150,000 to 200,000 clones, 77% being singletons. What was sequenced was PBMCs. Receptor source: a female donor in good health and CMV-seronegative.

CDR3 protein: CAWSLGAAVEKLFF. In DNA form, the CDR3 reads TGTGCCTGGAGTTTGGGCGCAGCGGTTGAAAAACTGTTTTTT. The rearrangement uses TRBV30 and TRBJ1-4, with D unclear. Deletions cut 2 bases from V and 7 bases from J, with 14 bases between. The CDR3 covers 14 residues. In germline, CDR1 is GTSNPN, CDR2 SVGIG (reference sequence).

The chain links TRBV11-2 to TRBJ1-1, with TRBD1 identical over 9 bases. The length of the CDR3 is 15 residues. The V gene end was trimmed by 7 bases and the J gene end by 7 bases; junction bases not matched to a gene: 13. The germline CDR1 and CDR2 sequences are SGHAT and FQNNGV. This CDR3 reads CASIEVTGGLVEAFF. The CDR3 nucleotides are TGTGCCAGCATTGAAGTGACAGGGGGATTAGTTGAAGCTTTCTTT.

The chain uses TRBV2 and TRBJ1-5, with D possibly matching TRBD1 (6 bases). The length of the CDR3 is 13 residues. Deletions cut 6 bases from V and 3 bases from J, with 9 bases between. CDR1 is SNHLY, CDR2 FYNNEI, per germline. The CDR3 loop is CASRGQVNQPQHF. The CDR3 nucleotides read TGTGCCAGCAGGGGACAAGTCAATCAGCCCCAGCATTTT.

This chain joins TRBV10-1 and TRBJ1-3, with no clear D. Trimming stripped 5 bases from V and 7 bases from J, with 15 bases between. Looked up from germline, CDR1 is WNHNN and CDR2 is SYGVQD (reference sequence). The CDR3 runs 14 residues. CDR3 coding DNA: TGCGCCAGCAGTCGGCAGGAAAACTTGAACACCATATATTTT. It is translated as CASSRQENLNTIYF.

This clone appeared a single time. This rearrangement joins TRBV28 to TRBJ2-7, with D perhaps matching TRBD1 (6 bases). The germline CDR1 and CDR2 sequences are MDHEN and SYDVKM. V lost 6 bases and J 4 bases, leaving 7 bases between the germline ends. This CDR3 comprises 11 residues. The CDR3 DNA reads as TGTGCCAGCAGCAGGGGATACGAGCAGTACTTC. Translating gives CASSRGYEQYF.

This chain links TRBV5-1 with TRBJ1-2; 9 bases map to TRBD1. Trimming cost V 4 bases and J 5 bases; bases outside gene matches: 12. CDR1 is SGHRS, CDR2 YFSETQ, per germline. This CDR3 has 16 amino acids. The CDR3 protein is CASSETGTGTFYGYTF. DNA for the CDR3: TGCGCCAGCAGCGAGACCGGGACAGGGACGTTTTATGGCTACACCTTC.

The CDR3, as DNA: TGTGCCAGCAGCCTGGGACTAGCGAGGGGGACAGATACGCAGTATTTT. It translates to CASSLGLARGTDTQYF. The rearrangement joins TRBV7-3 to TRBJ2-3; 10 nucleotides line up with TRBD2. The length of the CDR3 is 16 residues. With V trimmed by 5 bases and J by 3 bases, 8 bases remained unmatched. The germline V gene encodes CDR1 SGHTA and CDR2 FQGTGA.

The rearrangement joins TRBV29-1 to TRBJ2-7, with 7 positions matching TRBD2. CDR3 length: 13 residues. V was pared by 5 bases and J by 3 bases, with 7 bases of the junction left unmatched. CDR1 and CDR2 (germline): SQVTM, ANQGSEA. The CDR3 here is CSVRGGGVYEQYF. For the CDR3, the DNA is TGCAGCGTTAGGGGCGGGGGTGTCTACGAGCAGTACTTC.

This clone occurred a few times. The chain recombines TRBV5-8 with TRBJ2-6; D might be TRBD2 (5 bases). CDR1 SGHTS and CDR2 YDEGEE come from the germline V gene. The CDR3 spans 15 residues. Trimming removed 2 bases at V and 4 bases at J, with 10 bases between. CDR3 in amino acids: CASSFLGEGANVLTF. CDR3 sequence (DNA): TGTGCCAGCAGCTTTCTGGGAGAAGGGGCCAACGTCCTGACTTTC.

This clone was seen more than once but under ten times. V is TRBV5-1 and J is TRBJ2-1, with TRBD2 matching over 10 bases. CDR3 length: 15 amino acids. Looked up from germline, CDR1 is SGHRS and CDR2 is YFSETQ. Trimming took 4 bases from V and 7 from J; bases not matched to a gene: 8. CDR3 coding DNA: TGCGCCAGCAGCCTGAGTCTTAGCGGGGGGAATGAGCAGTTCTTC. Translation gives CASSLSLSGGNEQFF.

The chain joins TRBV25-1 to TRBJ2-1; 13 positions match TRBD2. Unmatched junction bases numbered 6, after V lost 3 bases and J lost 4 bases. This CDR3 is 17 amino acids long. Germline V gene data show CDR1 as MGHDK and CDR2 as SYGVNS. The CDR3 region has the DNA TGTGCCAGCAGTGATCCCGGACTAGCGGGAGTTTACAATGAGCAGTTCTTC. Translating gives CASSDPGLAGVYNEQFF.

CDR3 residues: CAASRGLAVSYEQYF. CDR3 coding DNA: TGTGCCGCATCGCGGGGACTAGCTGTATCCTACGAGCAGTACTTC. The V gene is TRBV19, the J gene TRBJ2-7; 9 bases align to TRBD2. The V segment lost 11 bases and the J segment 1 base; nucleotides outside the gene matches: 12. The germline CDR1 and CDR2 sequences are LNHDA and SQIVND (reference sequence). CDR3 length: 15 residues.

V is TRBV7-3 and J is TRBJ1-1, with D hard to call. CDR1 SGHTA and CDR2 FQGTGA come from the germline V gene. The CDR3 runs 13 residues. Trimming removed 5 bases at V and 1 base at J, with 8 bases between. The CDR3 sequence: CASSGLSNTEAFF. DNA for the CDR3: TGTGCCAGCAGCGGACTGTCGAACACTGAAGCTTTCTTT.

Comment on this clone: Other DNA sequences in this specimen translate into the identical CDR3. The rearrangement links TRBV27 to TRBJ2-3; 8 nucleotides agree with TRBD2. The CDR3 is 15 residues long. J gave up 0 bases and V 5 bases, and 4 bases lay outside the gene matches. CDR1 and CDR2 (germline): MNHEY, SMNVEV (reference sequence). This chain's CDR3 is CASSPLAGSTDTQYF. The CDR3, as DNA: TGTGCCAGCAGTCCTTTAGCGGGGAGCACAGATACGCAGTATTTT.

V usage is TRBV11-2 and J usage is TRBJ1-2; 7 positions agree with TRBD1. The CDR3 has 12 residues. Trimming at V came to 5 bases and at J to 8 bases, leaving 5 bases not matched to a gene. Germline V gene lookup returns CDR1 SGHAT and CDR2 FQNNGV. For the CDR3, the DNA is TGTGCCAGCAGCCGTGACAGGGTCGGCTACACCTTC. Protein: CASSRDRVGYTF.

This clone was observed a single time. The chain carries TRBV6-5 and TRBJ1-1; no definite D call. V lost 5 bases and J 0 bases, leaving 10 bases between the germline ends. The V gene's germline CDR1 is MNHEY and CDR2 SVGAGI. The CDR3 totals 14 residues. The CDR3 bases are TGTGCCAGCAGTCTCCCGGGAGTGAACACTGAAGCTTTCTTT. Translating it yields CASSLPGVNTEAFF.

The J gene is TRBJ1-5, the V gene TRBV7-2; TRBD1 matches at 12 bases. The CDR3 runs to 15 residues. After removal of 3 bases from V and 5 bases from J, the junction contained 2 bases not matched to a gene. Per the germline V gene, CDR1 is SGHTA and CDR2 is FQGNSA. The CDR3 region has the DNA TGTGCCAGCAGCTTCGGGACAGGGGGCGATCAGCCCCAGCATTTT. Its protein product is CASSFGTGGDQPQHF.

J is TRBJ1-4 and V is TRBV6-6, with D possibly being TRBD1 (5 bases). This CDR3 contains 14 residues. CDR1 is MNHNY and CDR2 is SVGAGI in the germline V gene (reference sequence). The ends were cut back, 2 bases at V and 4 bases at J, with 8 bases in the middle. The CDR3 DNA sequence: TGTGCCAGCAGTTACGGGGCAAGTAATGAAAAACTGTTTTTT. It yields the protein CASSYGASNEKLFF.